This T cell receptor beta chain was recovered during a study of beta chain features in type 1 diabetes. Overall study: Comparable age, gender and cell yields were observed in patients relative to healthy donors. General observations from the study: TCRB CDR3 length was moderately but significantly reduced in all four CD4+ subsets of Type 1 diabetes patients. The similarity of naive, central memory and Treg TCRB repertoires appeared greater among patients than among healthy donors.

The single heparinised draw taken from each donor contained around 120 mL of blood on average. Germline V gene lookup returns CDR1 KGHSH and CDR2 LQKENI. V was clipped by 6 bases and J by 5 bases, with 16 bases between them. The CDR3 length is 14 residues. Expressed TCRB transcripts got sequenced, as all isolated RNA was reverse transcribed. Assay used: immunoSEQ multiplex PCR; TCRdb lists only in-frame clones, some missing. The sample records roughly 500,000 clones, roughly 31% being singletons. Regarding this clone: Its cognate antigen is unknown.

The sequencing input was naive CD4+ T cells from blood. V is TRBV18 and J is TRBJ2-5, with D tentatively TRBD1 (6 bases). This sequence originates from a man younger than 35 in good health. The CDR3 is CASSPTGSGETQYF. In DNA form, the CDR3 reads TGTGCCAGCTCGCCCACAGGGTCGGGTGAGACCCAGTACTTC.